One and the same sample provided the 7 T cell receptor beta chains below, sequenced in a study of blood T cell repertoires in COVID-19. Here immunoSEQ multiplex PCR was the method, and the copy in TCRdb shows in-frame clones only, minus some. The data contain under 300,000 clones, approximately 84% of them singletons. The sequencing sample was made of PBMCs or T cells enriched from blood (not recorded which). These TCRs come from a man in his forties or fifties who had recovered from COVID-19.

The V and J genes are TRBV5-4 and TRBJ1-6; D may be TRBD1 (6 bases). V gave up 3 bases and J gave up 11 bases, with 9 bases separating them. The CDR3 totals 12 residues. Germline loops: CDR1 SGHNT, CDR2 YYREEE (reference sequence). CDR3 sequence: CASSWGRPPLHF. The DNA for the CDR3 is TGTGCCAGCAGCTGGGGGCGTCCACCCCTCCACTTT.

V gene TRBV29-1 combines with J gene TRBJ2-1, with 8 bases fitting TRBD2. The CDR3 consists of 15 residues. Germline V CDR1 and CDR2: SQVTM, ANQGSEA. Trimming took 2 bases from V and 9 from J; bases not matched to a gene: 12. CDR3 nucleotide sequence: TGCAGCGTTGAAACGTGGCAGCGGGAGAGGGGTGAGCAGTTCTTC. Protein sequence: CSVETWQRERGEQFF.

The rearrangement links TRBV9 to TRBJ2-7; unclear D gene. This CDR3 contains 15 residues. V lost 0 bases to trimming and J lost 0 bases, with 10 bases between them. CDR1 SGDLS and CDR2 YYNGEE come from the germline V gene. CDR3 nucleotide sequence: TGTGCCAGCAGCGTAGGTAGCCAGAGCTCCTACGAGCAGTACTTC. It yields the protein CASSVGSQSSYEQYF.

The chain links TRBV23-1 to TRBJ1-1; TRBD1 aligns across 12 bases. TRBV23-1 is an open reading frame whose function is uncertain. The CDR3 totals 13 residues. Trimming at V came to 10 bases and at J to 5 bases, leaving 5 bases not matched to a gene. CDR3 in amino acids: CATGQGAGTEAFF. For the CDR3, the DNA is TGCGCCACGGGACAGGGGGCTGGAACTGAAGCTTTCTTT.

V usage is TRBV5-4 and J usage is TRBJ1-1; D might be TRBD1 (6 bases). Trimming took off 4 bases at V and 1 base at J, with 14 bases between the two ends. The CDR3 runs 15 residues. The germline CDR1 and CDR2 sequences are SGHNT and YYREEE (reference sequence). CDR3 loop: CASSPPRGENTEAFF. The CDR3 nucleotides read TGTGCCAGCAGCCCCCCCAGGGGCGAGAACACTGAAGCTTTCTTT.

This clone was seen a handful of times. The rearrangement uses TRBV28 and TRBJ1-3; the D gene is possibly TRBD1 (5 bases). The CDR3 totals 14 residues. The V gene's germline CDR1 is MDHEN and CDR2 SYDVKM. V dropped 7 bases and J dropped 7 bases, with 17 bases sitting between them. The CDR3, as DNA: TGTGCCAGCACCTTGGGGCAGGGCCGGAACACCATATATTTT. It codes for CASTLGQGRNTIYF.

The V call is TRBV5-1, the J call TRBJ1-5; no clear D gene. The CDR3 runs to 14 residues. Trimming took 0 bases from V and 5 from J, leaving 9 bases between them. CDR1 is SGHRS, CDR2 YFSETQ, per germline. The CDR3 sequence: CASSLGNRDQPQHF. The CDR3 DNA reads TGCGCCAGCAGCTTGGGGAACAGAGATCAGCCCCAGCATTTT.